A selection of T cell receptor beta chains follows, all from one sample in a study of CD8 T cells in ankylosing spondylitis. TCRdb independently ran MiXCR on the 5' RACE reads; one entry per CDR3 protein. The sample contains 150,000 to 200,000 distinct CDR3 sequences, approximately 13% of which appear only once. The sample was blood, either unsorted or a sorted T cell fraction (not recorded which). The receptors come from a female donor with ankylosing spondylitis or in good health (not recorded which). Each CDR3 is given with its conserved first and last residue. A D gene is named only where the DNA matches it firmly. The size entry is marked missing in some rows and otherwise reads once, few, many or a size class.

size	V	J	D	DNA	CDR3
many	TRBV20-1	TRBJ2-1	NA	TGCAGTGCGAATCTCCGGGACATTTACAATGAGCAGTTCTTC	CSANLRDIYNEQFF
NA	TRBV5-1	TRBJ2-1	TRBD2	TGCGCCAGCAGTCCTAGCGGGCAAGTTTACAATGAGCAGTTCTTC	CASSPSGQVYNEQFF
many	TRBV5-1	TRBJ1-1	NA	TGCGCCAGCAGCTTGAGGACGGCAGACACTGAAGCTTTCTTT	CASSLRTADTEAFF
NA	TRBV5-1	TRBJ2-1	NA	TGCGCCAGCAGCTTGGTTCAGGGGTACAATGAGCAGTTCTTC	CASSLVQGYNEQFF
many	TRBV12-3/TRBV12-4	TRBJ2-3	NA	TGTGCCAGCAGTCTCCGACAGTCAGATACGCAGTATTTT	CASSLRQSDTQYF
NA	TRBV7-2	TRBJ2-1	TRBD2	TGTGCCAGCAGCTTAGTAGGGACTAGCAGCTACAATGAGCAGTTCTTC	CASSLVGTSSYNEQFF
many	TRBV6-2/TRBV6-3	TRBJ1-5	TRBD1	TGTGCCAGCAGTTTCCCCGACAGGGGGCTCGGTCAGCCCCAGCATTTT	CASSFPDRGLGQPQHF
many	TRBV11-2	TRBJ2-7	TRBD2	TGTGCCAGCAGCTTAGAGACTAGCGGGAGGTACAACTTGAAGCAGTACTTC	CASSLETSGRYNLKQYF
NA	TRBV5-5	TRBJ1-2	TRBD1	TGTGCCAGCAGCTTGCCGGACAGGGTTGGTCTTGGCTACACCTTC	CASSLPDRVGLGYTF
NA	TRBV6-2/TRBV6-3	TRBJ2-7	TRBD2	TGTGCCAGCACCGGCCGACTAGCGCCGAGCTCCTACGAGCAGTACTTC	CASTGRLAPSSYEQYF
many	TRBV6-6	TRBJ1-1	TRBD1	TGTGCCAGCACCCCCGGACAGGGCGTTGAAGCTTTCTTT	CASTPGQGVEAFF
few	TRBV10-3	TRBJ2-1	TRBD1	TGTGCCATCACTAGGGACAGGCAATGGGGTGAGCAGTTCTTC	CAITRDRQWGEQFF
many	TRBV10-3	TRBJ2-1	NA	TGTGCCATCAGTGAAGAGGAAGCTAATGAGCAGTTCTTC	CAISEEEANEQFF
many	TRBV7-2	TRBJ1-2	NA	TGTGCCAGCAGCTTACTCTCAGGGTCTAACTATGGCTACACCTTC	CASSLLSGSNYGYTF
few	TRBV28	TRBJ2-5	TRBD1	TGTGCCAGCAGTTTTTCAGGGGGCAGCCAAGAGACCCAGTACTTC	CASSFSGGSQETQYF
NA	TRBV28	TRBJ1-1	NA	TGTACCAGCCGCCCTAACCGGGACAACACTGAAGCTTTCTTT	CTSRPNRDNTEAFF
NA	TRBV12-3/TRBV12-4	TRBJ2-2	NA	TGTGCCAACGCCAGGGGGGCCGGGGAGCTGTTTTTT	CANARGAGELFF
many	TRBV28	TRBJ1-2	NA	TGTGCCAGCAGTTTGCAGCGGTATGGCTACACCTTC	CASSLQRYGYTF
NA	TRBV7-2	TRBJ1-5	NA	TGTGCCAGCAGCTTCACGGAGGGAAGCAATCAGCCCCAGCATTTT	CASSFTEGSNQPQHF
few	TRBV20-1	TRBJ2-5	TRBD2	TGCAGTGGCGAAGAGGGACTAGCGGGAGGGTATCAAGAGACCCAGTACTTC	CSGEEGLAGGYQETQYF
many	TRBV5-1	TRBJ1-1	TRBD1	TGCGCCAGCGGGACAGGGACGGCGGACACTGAAGCTTTCTTT	CASGTGTADTEAFF
few	TRBV5-1	TRBJ2-3	NA	TGCGCCAGCAGCTCCGGGACGGCTGGCCCAGATACGCAGTATTTT	CASSSGTAGPDTQYF
NA	TRBV11-1	TRBJ2-4	TRBD1	TGTGCCAGCAGCCCGCTGCGGGACAGGATGGTGATGGCGAAAAACATTCAGTACTTC	CASSPLRDRMVMAKNIQYF
few	TRBV11-2	TRBJ1-3	NA	TGTGCCAGCAGCTTAGAACACAATCGGAACACCATATATTTT	CASSLEHNRNTIYF
many	TRBV6-2/TRBV6-3	TRBJ2-1	TRBD1	TGTGCCAGCACCGACTACGGGACAGGGGATAATGAGCAGTTCTTC	CASTDYGTGDNEQFF
many	TRBV7-9	TRBJ2-7	NA	TGTGCCAGCAGCTTAGGTGGGTCTGACGAGCAGTACTTC	CASSLGGSDEQYF
NA	TRBV7-3	TRBJ2-1	NA	TGTGCCAGCAGCGCCCAGGGTCTAGCAAGCCTGTTCTTC	CASSAQGLASLFF
many	TRBV20-1	TRBJ1-2	NA	TGCAGTGCTTGGGGGGCATCGGCATACGGGCGGGCATATGGCTACACCTTC	CSAWGASAYGRAYGYTF
many	TRBV12-3/TRBV12-4	TRBJ1-6	NA	TGTGCCAGCAGTTTCGGGGGGAGTTCGGAATCACCCCTCCACTTT	CASSFGGSSESPLHF
NA	TRBV6-2/TRBV6-3	TRBJ1-5	NA	TGTGCCAGCAGATCTGTTGGTGAACAGCCCCAGCATTTT	CASRSVGEQPQHF
NA	TRBV30	TRBJ2-1	NA	TGTGCCTGGAGTGTACGGTTTACTGAGCAGTTCTTC	CAWSVRFTEQFF
many	TRBV12-3/TRBV12-4	TRBJ2-7	NA	TGTGCCAGCAGTCTAGGGCGGACAAACTCCTACGAGCAGTACTTC	CASSLGRTNSYEQYF
few	TRBV7-2	TRBJ1-4	NA	TGTGCCAGCAGCTCTTATGCAACTAATGAAAAACTGTTTTTT	CASSSYATNEKLFF
many	TRBV5-1	TRBJ2-7	NA	TGCGCCAGCAGCCCAAGAACAGGTCCTAGCTCCTACGAGCAGTACTTC	CASSPRTGPSSYEQYF
many	TRBV20-1	TRBJ1-5	TRBD1	TGCAGTGCTAGAGAGACCGGGGACAGGGAACAGCATTTT	CSARETGDREQHF
NA	TRBV12-3/TRBV12-4	TRBJ2-7	TRBD2	TGTGCCAGCAGTCTCCTCGGGGGGGGGAGGTACGAGCAGTACTTC	CASSLLGGGRYEQYF
few	TRBV28	TRBJ2-7	NA	TGTGCCAGCAGTTTATTTGGTGTGGGGAGACCCCACTACGAGCAGTACTTC	CASSLFGVGRPHYEQYF
NA	TRBV7-3	TRBJ1-1	NA	TGTGCCAGCAGCTTAAGAGCGAACACTGAAGCTTTCTTT	CASSLRANTEAFF
once	TRBV4-2	TRBJ2-2	NA	TGTGCCAGCAGCCCGGGACTTGACACCGGGGAGCTGTTTTTT	CASSPGLDTGELFF
NA	TRBV12-3/TRBV12-4	TRBJ1-5	TRBD1	TGTGCCTTCAGTTTAGCGCTAAGCGGGACAGGGGGCGGCAATCAGCCCCAGCATTTT	CAFSLALSGTGGGNQPQHF
many	TRBV7-7	TRBJ2-5	TRBD2	TGTGCTAGCAGCTCGGAAGCTTTGGGACTAGCGGGAGAGACCCAGTACTTC	CASSSEALGLAGETQYF
NA	TRBV5-1	TRBJ1-2	NA	TGCGCCAGCAGCTTGGACCTGGATGGCTACACCTTC	CASSLDLDGYTF
many	TRBV20-1	TRBJ2-5	NA	TGCAGTGCTAGAGATGGCGGCAGCTTGGGGACCCAGTACTTC	CSARDGGSLGTQYF
many	TRBV20-1	TRBJ2-1	NA	TGCAGTGCTATACTAGGAGGATACAATGAGCAGTTCTTC	CSAILGGYNEQFF
NA	TRBV5-5	TRBJ2-2	NA	TGTGCCAGCAGTCTCGACCCCCAAAACACCGGGGAGCTGTTTTTT	CASSLDPQNTGELFF
many	TRBV3-1	TRBJ1-5	NA	TGTGCCAGCAGCCAGGCAAGGGGGCCCCAGCATTTT	CASSQARGPQHF
few	TRBV12-3/TRBV12-4	TRBJ1-1	NA	TGTGCCAGCAGTTATGGGGGTCGGAAGGCTGAAGCTTTCTTT	CASSYGGRKAEAFF
NA	TRBV9	TRBJ2-7	TRBD1	TGTGCCAGCAGCGCTAGGACAGGAAGCTCCTACGAGCAGTACTTC	CASSARTGSSYEQYF